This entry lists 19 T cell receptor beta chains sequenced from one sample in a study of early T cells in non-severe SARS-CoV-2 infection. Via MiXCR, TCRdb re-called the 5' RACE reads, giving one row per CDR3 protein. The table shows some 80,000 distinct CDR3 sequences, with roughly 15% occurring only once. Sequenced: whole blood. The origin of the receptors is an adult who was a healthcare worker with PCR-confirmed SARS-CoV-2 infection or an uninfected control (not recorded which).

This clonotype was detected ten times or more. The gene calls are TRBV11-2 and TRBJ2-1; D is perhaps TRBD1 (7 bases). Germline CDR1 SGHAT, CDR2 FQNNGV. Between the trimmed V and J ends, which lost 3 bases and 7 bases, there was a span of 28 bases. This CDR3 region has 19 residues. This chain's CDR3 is CASSFRANPTAGQLNEQFF. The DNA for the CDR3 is TGTGCCAGCAGCTTTAGGGCAAACCCCACCGCGGGACAGCTTAATGAGCAGTTCTTC.

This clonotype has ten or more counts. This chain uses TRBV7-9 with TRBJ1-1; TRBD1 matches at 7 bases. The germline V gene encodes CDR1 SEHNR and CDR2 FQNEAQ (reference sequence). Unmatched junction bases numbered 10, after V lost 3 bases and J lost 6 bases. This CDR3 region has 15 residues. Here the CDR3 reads CASSFWDSRTPEAFF. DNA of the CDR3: TGTGCCAGCAGCTTCTGGGACAGCCGGACGCCTGAAGCTTTCTTT.

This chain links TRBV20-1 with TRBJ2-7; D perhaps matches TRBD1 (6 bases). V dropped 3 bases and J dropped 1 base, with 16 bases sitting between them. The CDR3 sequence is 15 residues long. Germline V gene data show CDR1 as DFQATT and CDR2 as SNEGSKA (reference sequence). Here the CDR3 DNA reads TGCAGTGCTAGTTCCATCACAGGGATGTCCTACGAGCAGTACTTC. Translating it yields CSASSITGMSYEQYF.

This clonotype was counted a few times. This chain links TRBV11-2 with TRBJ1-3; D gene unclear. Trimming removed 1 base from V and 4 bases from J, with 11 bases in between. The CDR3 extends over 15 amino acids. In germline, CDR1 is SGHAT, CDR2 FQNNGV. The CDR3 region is CASSLVRRSGNTIYF. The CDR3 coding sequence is TGTGCCAGCAGCTTAGTACGTCGGTCGGGAAACACCATATATTTT.

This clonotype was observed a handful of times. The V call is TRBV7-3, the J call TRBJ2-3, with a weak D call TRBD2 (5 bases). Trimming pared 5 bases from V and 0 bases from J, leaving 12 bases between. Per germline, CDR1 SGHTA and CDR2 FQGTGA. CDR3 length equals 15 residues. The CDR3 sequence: CASSRAGGSTDTQYF. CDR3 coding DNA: TGTGCCAGCAGCCGCGCAGGAGGTAGCACAGATACGCAGTATTTT.

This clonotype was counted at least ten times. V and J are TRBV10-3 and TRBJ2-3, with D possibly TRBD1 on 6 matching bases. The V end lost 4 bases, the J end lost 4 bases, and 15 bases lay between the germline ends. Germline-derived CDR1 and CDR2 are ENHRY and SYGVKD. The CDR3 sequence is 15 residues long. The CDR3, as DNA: TGTGCCATCAGTGCAGGGGTAAACGGGGCAGATACGCAGTATTTT. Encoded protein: CAISAGVNGADTQYF.

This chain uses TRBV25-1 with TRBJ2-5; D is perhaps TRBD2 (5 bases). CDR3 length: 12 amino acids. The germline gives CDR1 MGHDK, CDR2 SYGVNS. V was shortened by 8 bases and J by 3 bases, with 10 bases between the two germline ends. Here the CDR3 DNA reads TGTGCCAGCCGTCGGGAAAAAGAGACCCAGTACTTC. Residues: CASRREKETQYF.

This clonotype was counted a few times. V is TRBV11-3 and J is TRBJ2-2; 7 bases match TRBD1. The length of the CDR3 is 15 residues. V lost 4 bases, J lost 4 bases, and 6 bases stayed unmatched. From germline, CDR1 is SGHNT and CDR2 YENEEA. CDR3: CASSSNRQGTGELFF. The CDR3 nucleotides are TGTGCCAGCAGCTCGAACCGACAGGGCACCGGGGAGCTGTTTTTT.

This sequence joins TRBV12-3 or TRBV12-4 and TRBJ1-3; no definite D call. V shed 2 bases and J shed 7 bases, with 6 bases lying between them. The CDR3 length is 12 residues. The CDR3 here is CASSLSLNTIYF. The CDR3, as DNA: TGTGCCAGCAGTTTATCTCTTAACACCATATATTTT.

This chain's CDR3 is CASSAGPFYNEQFF. In DNA form, the CDR3 reads TGCGCCAGCAGCGCAGGGCCATTCTACAATGAGCAGTTCTTC. V gene TRBV5-1 combines with J gene TRBJ2-1; weak D call: TRBD1 (5 bases). Deletions cut 4 bases from V and 3 bases from J, with 11 bases between. The CDR3 loop spans 14 amino acids. Germline CDR1 is SGHRS and CDR2 is YFSETQ.

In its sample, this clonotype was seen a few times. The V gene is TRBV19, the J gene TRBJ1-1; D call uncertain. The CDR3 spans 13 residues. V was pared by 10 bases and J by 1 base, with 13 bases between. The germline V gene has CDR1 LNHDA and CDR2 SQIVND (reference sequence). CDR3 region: CATKAGENTEAFF. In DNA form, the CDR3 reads TGTGCCACCAAGGCAGGCGAGAACACTGAAGCTTTCTTT.

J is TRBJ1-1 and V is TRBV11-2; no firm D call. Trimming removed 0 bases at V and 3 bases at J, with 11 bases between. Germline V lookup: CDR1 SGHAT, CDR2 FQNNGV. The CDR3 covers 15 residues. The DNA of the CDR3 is TGTGCCAGCAGCTTAGATCGGTGGGGATACACTGAAGCTTTCTTT. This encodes CASSLDRWGYTEAFF.

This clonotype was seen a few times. DNA for the CDR3: TGCGCCAGCAGCTTGGGGGACAGACTAAGCCAAGAGACCCAGTACTTC. It encodes CASSLGDRLSQETQYF. The chain combines TRBV5-1 with TRBJ2-5, with 7 bases fitting TRBD1. Germline trimming cut 0 bases from V and 1 base from J; bases unmatched to any gene: 6. From germline, CDR1 is SGHRS and CDR2 YFSETQ. The CDR3 is 16 amino acids.

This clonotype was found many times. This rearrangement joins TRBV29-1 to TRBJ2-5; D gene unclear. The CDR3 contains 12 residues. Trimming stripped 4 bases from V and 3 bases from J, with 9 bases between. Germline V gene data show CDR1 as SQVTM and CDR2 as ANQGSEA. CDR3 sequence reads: CSVGVAKETQYF. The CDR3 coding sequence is TGCAGCGTTGGGGTAGCTAAAGAGACCCAGTACTTC.

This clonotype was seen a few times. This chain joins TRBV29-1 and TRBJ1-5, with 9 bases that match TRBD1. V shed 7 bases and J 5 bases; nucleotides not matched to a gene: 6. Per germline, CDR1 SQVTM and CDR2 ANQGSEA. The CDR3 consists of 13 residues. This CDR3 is CSAGTGPDQPQHF. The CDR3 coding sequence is TGCAGCGCGGGGACAGGGCCCGATCAGCCCCAGCATTTT.

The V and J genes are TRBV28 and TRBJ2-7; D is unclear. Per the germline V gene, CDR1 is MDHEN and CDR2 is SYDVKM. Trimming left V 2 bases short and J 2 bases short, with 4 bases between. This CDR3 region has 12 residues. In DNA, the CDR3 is TGTGCCAGCAGTTTACTGGCCTACGAGCAGTACTTC. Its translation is CASSLLAYEQYF.

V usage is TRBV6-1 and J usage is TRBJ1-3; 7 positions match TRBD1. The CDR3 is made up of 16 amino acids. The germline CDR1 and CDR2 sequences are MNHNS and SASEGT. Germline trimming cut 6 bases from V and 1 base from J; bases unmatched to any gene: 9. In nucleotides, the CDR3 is TGTGCCAGCAGACCGGACAGGATTCTTTCTGGAAACACCATATATTTT. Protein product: CASRPDRILSGNTIYF.

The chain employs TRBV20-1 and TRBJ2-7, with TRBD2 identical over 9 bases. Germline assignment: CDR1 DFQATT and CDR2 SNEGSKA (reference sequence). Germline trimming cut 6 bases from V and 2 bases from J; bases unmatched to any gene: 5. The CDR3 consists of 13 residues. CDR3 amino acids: CSAPASGTYEQYF. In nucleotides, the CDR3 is TGCAGTGCACCCGCTAGCGGGACCTACGAGCAGTACTTC.

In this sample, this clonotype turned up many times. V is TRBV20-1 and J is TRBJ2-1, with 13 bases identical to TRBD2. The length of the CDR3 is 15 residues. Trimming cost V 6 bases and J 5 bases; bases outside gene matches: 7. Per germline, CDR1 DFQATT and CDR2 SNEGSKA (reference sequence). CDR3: CSATTSGGANNEQFF. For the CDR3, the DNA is TGCAGTGCCACAACTAGCGGGGGGGCCAACAATGAGCAGTTCTTC.